The TCR beta chain under discussion was sequenced for a study of tumor-infiltrating lymphocytes in oesophageal squamous cell carcinoma (dated by TCRdb to the mid-2010s). This clonotype was picked up many times. Its cognate antigen has yet to be identified. No clone much larger than this one lies a single base away; base qualities are absent. The library was generated by PCR. These reads were obtained on an Illumina HiSeq 2000. The public reads were run again by TCRdb, first through fastp at Q25 and then through MiXCR, and only productive beta chains were kept. Each CDR3 protein gets just one entry, which takes the most common genes and DNA from the rows behind it. In all, the sample holds 20,000 to 30,000 distinct CDR3 sequences, and 38% of those were seen once. The ten largest clonotypes hold about a quarter of the sample. As encoded in the germline V gene, CDR1 is MNHNS while CDR2 is SASEGT. From the cysteine up to the phenylalanine, the CDR3 has a length of 9 residues. CDR3 DNA is the only sequence kept; it has 27 bases, read in frame from the first base. Cut back by 10 bases and 2 bases, the V and J ends lie 0 bases apart.

Sequenced sample: esophageal tumor tissue. Recombination connected TRBV6-1 to TRBJ2-1; the D gene assignment is ambiguous. The TCR sequence derives from a male donor with esophageal squamous cell carcinoma. The DNA is as follows: TGTGCCACCTACAATGAGCAGTTCTTC. It specifies CATYNEQFF.